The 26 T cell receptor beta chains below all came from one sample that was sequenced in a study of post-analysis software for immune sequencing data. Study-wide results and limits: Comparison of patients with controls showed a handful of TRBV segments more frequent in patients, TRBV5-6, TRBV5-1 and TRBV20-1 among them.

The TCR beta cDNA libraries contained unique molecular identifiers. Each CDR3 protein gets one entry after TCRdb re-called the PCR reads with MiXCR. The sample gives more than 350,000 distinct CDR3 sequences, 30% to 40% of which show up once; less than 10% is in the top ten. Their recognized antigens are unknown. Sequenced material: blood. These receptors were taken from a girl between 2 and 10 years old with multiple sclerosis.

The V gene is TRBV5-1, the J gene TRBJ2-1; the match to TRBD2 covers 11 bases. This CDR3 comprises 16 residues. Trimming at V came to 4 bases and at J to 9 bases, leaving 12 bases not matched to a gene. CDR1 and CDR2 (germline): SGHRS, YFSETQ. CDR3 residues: CASSPFLAGGHGEQFF. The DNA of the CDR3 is TGCGCCAGCAGCCCCTTTTTAGCGGGGGGGCACGGTGAGCAGTTCTTC.

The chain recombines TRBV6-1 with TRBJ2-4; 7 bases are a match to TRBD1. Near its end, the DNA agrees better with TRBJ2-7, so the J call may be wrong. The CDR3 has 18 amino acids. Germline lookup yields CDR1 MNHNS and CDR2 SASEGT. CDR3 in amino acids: CASSESPGQALRAYEQYF. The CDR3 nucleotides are TGTGCCAGCAGTGAATCACCTGGACAGGCCCTTAGGGCCTACGAGCAGTACTTC.

CDR3 amino acids: CASRGGEETQYF. For the CDR3, the DNA is TGCGCCAGCCGAGGCGGGGAAGAGACCCAGTACTTC. The V and J genes are TRBV10-2 and TRBJ2-5; D is possibly TRBD2 (6 bases). CDR3 length: 12 amino acids. V was cut by 8 bases and J by 3 bases, with 10 bases left in between. CDR1 is WSHSY, CDR2 SAAADI, per germline.

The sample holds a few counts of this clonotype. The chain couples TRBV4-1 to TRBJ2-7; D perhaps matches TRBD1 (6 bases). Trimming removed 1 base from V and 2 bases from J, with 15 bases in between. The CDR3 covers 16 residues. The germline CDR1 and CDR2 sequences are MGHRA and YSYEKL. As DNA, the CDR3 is TGCGCCAGCAGCCAAGGTTCGGCAGGGGCCACCTACGAGCAGTACTTC. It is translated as CASSQGSAGATYEQYF.

CDR3 coding DNA: TGTGCCAGTAGTATAGATTTGAGGGGAAATCAGCCCCAGCATTTT. Residues: CASSIDLRGNQPQHF. The chain uses TRBV19 and TRBJ1-5, with D perhaps TRBD1 (5 bases). The CDR3 runs to 15 residues. V shed 0 bases and J shed 4 bases, with 10 bases lying between them. Germline V gene lookup returns CDR1 LNHDA and CDR2 SQIVND (reference sequence).

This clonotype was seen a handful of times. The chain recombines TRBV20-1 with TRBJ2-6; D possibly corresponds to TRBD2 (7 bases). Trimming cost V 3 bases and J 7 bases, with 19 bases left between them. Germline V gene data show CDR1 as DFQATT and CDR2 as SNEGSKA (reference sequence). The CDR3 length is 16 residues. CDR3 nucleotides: TGCAGTGCTAGCTGGGGCAGGGAGGGGGGTGCCAACGTCCTGACTTTC. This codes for CSASWGREGGANVLTF.

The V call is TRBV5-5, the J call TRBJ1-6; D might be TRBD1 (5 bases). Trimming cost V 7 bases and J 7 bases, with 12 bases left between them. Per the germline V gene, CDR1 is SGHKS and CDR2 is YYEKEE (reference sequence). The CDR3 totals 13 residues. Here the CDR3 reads CASPAGPNSPLHF. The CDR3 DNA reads TGTGCCAGCCCCGCAGGGCCGAATTCACCCCTCCACTTT.

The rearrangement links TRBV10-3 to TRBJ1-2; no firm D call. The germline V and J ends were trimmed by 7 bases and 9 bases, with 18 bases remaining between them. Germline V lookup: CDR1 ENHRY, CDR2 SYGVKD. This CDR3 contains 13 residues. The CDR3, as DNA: TGTGCCATCACCATGCACCTACAGTATAGCTACACCTTC. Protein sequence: CAITMHLQYSYTF.

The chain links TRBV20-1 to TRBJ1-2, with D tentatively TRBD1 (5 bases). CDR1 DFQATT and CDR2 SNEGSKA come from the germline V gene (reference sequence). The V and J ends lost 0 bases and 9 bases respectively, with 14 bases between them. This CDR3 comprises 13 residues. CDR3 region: CSARDPRELCYTF. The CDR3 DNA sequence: TGCAGTGCTAGAGATCCCAGGGAGCTCTGCTACACCTTC.

DNA of the CDR3: TGTGCCAGCAGGAAGGGGACAGTCTACGAGCAGTACTTC. Encoded protein: CASRKGTVYEQYF. This chain connects TRBV12-3 or TRBV12-4 to TRBJ2-7; 7 bases line up with TRBD1. The CDR3 totals 13 residues. The V segment lost 6 bases and the J segment 3 bases; nucleotides outside the gene matches: 5.

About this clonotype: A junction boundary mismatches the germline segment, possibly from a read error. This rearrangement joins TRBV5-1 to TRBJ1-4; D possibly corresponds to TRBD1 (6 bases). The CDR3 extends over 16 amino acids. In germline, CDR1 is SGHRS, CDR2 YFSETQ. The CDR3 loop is CASSPEGGTTNEKLFF. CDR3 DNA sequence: TGTGCCAGCAGCCCGGAGGGGGGAACAACTAATGAAAAACTGTTTTTT.

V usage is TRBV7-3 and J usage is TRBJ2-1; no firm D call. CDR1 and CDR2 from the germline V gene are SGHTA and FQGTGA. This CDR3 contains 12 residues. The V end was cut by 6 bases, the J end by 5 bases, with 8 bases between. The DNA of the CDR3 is TGTGCCAGCAGTCCGGGCCACAATGAGCAGTTCTTC. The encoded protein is CASSPGHNEQFF.

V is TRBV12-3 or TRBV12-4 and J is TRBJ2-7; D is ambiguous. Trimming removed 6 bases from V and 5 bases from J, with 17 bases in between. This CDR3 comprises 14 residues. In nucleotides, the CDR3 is TGTGCCAGCAGCCGCCGGTCTGGCTGGGACGAGCAGTACTTC. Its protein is CASSRRSGWDEQYF.

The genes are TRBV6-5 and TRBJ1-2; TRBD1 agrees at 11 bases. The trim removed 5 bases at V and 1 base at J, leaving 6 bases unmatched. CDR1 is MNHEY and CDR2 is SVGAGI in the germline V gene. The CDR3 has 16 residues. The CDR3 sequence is CASSQDRGRINYGYTF. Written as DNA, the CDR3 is TGTGCCAGCAGTCAGGACAGGGGGCGGATTAACTATGGCTACACCTTC.

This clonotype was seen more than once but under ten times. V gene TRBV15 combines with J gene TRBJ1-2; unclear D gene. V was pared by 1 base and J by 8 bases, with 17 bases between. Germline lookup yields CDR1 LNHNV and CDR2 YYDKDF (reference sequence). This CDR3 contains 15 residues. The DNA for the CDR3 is TGTGCCACCAGCAGAGTGGGTTGGGCGGAGGGCGGCTACACCTTC. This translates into CATSRVGWAEGGYTF.

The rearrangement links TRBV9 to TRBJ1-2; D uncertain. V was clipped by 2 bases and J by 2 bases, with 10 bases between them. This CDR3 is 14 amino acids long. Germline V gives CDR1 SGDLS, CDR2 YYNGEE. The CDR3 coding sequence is TGTGCCAGCAGCGTCCAGACCTCCAACTATGGCTACACCTTC. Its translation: CASSVQTSNYGYTF.

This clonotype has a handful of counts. CDR3 amino acids: CASSLEGFGADTQYF. The CDR3 DNA follows: TGCGCCAGCAGCTTGGAAGGGTTTGGGGCAGATACGCAGTATTTT. J is TRBJ2-3 and V is TRBV5-1, with no clear D. Germline lookup yields CDR1 SGHRS and CDR2 YFSETQ. V dropped 0 bases and J dropped 4 bases, with 12 bases sitting between them. CDR3 size: 15 residues.

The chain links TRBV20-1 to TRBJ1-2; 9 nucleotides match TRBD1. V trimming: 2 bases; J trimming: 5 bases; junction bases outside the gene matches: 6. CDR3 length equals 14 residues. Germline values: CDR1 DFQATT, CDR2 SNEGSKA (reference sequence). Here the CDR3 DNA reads TGCAGTGCTAGAAGGGGACAGGGCCGATATGGCTACACCTTC. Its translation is CSARRGQGRYGYTF.

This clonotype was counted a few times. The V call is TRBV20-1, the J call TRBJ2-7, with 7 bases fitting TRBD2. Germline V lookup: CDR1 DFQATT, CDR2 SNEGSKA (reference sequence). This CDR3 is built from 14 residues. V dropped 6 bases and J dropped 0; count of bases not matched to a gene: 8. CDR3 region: CSAERRDYSYEQYF. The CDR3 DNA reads TGCAGTGCGGAGAGGCGGGACTACTCCTACGAGCAGTACTTC.

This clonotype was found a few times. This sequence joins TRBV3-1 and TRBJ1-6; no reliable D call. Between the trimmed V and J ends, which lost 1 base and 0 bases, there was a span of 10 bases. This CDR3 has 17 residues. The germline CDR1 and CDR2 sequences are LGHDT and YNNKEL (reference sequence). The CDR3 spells CASSQVGWGSYNSPLHF. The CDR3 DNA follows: TGTGCCAGCAGCCAAGTTGGATGGGGCTCCTATAATTCACCCCTCCACTTT.

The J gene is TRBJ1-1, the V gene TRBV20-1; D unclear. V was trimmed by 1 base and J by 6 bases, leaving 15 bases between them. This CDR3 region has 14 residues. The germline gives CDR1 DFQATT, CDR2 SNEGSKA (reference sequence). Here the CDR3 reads CSARARAARAEAFF. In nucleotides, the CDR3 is TGCAGTGCTAGAGCCCGGGCAGCTCGGGCTGAAGCTTTCTTT.

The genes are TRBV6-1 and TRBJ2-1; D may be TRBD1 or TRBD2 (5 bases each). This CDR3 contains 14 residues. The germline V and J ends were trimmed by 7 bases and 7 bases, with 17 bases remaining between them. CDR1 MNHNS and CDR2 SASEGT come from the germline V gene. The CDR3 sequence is CASIRHGGSNEQFF. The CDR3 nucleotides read TGTGCCAGCATCCGTCATGGGGGTTCGAATGAGCAGTTCTTC.

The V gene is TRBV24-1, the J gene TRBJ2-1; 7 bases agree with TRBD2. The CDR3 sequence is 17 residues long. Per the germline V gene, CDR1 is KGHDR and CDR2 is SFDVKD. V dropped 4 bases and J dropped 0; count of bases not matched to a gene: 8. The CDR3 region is CATSEGPGGNSYNEQFF. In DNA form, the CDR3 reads TGTGCCACCAGTGAAGGACCGGGAGGCAACTCCTACAATGAGCAGTTCTTC.

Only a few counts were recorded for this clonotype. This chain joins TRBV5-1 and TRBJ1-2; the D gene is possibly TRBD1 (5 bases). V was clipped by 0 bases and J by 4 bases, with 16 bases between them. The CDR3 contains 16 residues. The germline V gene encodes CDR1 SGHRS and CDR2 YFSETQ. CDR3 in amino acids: CASSLGDPIFGYGYTF. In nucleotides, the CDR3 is TGCGCCAGCAGCTTGGGGGACCCCATCTTCGGCTATGGCTACACCTTC.

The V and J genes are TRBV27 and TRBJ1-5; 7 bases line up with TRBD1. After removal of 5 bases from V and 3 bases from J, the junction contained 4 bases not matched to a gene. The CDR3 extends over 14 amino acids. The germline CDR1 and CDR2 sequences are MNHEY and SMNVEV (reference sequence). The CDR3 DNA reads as TGTGCCAGCAGTGCAGGGGGTGTCAATCAGCCCCAGCATTTT. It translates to CASSAGGVNQPQHF.

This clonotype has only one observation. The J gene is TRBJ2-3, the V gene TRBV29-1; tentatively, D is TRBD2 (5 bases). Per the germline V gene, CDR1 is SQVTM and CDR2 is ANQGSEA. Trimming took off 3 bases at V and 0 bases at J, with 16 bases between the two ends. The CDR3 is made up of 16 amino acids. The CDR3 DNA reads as TGCAGCGTTGATTCGAGCGGTGTCACTAGCACAGATACGCAGTATTTT. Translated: CSVDSSGVTSTDTQYF.